This T cell receptor beta chain was sequenced for a study of blood T cell repertoires in COVID-19. Here immunoSEQ multiplex PCR was the method, and the copy in TCRdb shows in-frame clones only, minus some. Among tens of thousands of clones listed, around 90% were seen once. The specimen was peripheral blood. This sequence was found in a woman aged 80 or older with COVID-19, enrolled during active disease.

The CDR3 DNA is TGTGCCAGCAGCTCCTCATTAATGACAGGGAGGACTGAAGCTTTCTTT. This encodes CASSSSLMTGRTEAFF. The rearrangement links TRBV7-2 to TRBJ1-1, with 7 bases fitting TRBD1. The ends lost 4 bases at V and 5 bases at J; junction bases unmatched: 13. In germline, CDR1 is SGHTA, CDR2 FQGNSA. The CDR3 consists of 16 residues.